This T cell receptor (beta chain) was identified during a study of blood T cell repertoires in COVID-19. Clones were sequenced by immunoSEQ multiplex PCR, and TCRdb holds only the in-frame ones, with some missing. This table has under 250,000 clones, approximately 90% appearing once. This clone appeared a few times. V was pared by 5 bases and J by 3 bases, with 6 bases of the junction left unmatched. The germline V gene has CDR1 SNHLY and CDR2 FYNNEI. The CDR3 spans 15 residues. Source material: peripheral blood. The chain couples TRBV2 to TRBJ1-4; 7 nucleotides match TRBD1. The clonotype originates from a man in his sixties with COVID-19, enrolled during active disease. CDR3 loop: CASSFTGAPNEKLFF. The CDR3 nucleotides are TGTGCCAGCAGTTTCACAGGGGCACCTAATGAAAAACTGTTTTTT. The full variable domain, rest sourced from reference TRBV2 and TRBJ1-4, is EPEVTQTPSHQVTQMGQEVILRCVPISNHLYFYWYRQILGQKVEFLVSFYNNEISEKSEIFDDQFSVERPDGSNFTLKIRSTKLEDSAMYFCASSFTGAPNEKLFFGSGTQLSVL.